This section outlines one TCR beta chain sequence together with its context. The antigen is unknown. The data were taken from a study of T cell responses to AZD1222 COVID-19 vaccine. Findings and limits, study-wide: Nearly half of spike-specific TCRs reportedly target unmutated variant regions. Vaccine-related CD4 TCRs covered spike, predominating at 160-218 and 743-854. After the peak T cell response, and only then, were repertoires sampled.

Profiling relied on immunoSEQ multiplex PCR, and the TCRdb table lists in-frame clones only, not all of them. The table records approximately 100,000 clones, around nine tenths of them present only once. The clonotype comes from an adult in good health. The material was peripheral blood, obtained on day 0 of AZD1222 vaccination.

In nucleotides, the CDR3 is TGTGCCAGCAGTTACTCGACTAGCGGGAATGAGCAGTTCTTC. Translated: CASSYSTSGNEQFF. The J gene is TRBJ2-1, the V gene TRBV6-2 or TRBV6-3; 10 bases are a match to TRBD2. The CDR3 has 14 residues. From germline, CDR1 is MNHEY and CDR2 SVGEGT. Trimming cost V 0 bases and J 7 bases; bases outside gene matches: 0.